This T cell receptor (beta chain) was captured by sequencing in a study of T-cell memory formation after mild COVID-19 (dated by TCRdb to about 2021). The study in broad terms: TCR sequence clusters from the two donors were largely donor specific. Two young, previously healthy adult volunteers made up the cohort, one male and one female. In a couple of donors, T-cell clones that expanded and contracted after mild COVID-19 were tracked by sequencing TCRalpha and TCRbeta repertoires over time. Overall study outcomes, separate from this receptor: The study covered only a couple of mild cases, and larger cohorts including severe cases with pre-infection samples were considered necessary. SARS-CoV-2 specificity was not confirmed for the second-wave clones peaking on day 37. From day 15 to 85, contracting clones showed balanced CD4/CD8 phenotypes, whereas a second wave of clones that expanded from day 15 to 37 leaned towards CD4+. Contracting CD4+ clones turned up mainly in the CM and EM memory subsets, whereas EMRA was where CD8+ clones were enriched. Some responding clones were detected in pre-infection memory, which suggested that pre-existing cross-reactive memory T cells had joined the SARS-CoV-2 response.

PBMCs were isolated by Ficoll-Paque density gradient centrifugation. TCRdb shows the sequencer as Illumina NovaSeq 6000. Using 5'RACE with constant-segment primers, TCRalpha and TCRbeta cDNA libraries were constructed, with sample barcodes and unique molecular identifiers added in the process. RNA was extracted from every sample with Trizol reagent. Amplification of the libraries took two PCR steps, and the second step added a second sample barcode plus Illumina TruSeq adapters. Sequencing of libraries was performed on an Illumina NovaSeq with 2 x 150 bp paired-end reads. Under the source paper's analysis protocol: The reads were demultiplexed and collapsed into UMI-guided consensus sequences using migec v1.2.7. Using mixcr v2.1.11, the UMI consensuses were aligned to TRA and TRB V and J templates and assembled into clonotypes. A clonotype was counted as expanded or contracted only if both edgeR and NoisET called the change significant, with noise models trained on biological replicates. For edgeR calls, the thresholds were a false discovery rate-adjusted p below 0.01 and a log2 fold-change of 1. PCA with hierarchical clustering of max-normalized trajectories of the 1000 most abundant clonotypes was used as exploratory dynamics analysis. Separately sequenced CD4+ and CD8+ repertoires were used to assign a CD4 or CD8 phenotype to each responding clone. The public reads were reprocessed in TCRdb via fastp at Q25 and MiXCR, keeping in-frame beta chains. Records with the same CDR3 protein are collapsed into one entry carrying the most frequent genes and DNA. The V and J calls follow TCRdb's processing rather than the paper's. The sample data list 170,000 or so distinct CDR3 sequences, and about a fifth of these were observed just once. The ten largest make up 20% to 25% of the sample.

The CDR3 spans 16 residues, from the cysteine through the phenylalanine. Only the CDR3 region is kept as DNA, spanning 48 bases read in frame from base 1. Looking up the germline V gene (reference sequence) yields CDR1 SEHNR and CDR2 FQNEAQ. At the junction V is shortened by 0 bases and J by 2 bases, with 12 bases in between. Notes on this clonotype: Which antigen it targets is not known. No base qualities exist here, and no much larger clone lies one base off it.

The chain couples TRBV7-9 to TRBJ2-3, with the D gene call left open. The sample comprised PBMCs or a T cell subset sorted from them (not recorded which). This TCR was recovered from an adult woman who had mild COVID-19 (a few samples of this study predate the infection). The sample titles of this study are shuffled in the database, so cell type and time point are left out; the donor was told from shared clones. Here the CDR3 is given as CASSLAPVVSTDTQYF. The DNA reads as follows: TGTGCCAGCAGCTTAGCCCCCGTCGTCTCCACAGATACGCAGTATTTT.